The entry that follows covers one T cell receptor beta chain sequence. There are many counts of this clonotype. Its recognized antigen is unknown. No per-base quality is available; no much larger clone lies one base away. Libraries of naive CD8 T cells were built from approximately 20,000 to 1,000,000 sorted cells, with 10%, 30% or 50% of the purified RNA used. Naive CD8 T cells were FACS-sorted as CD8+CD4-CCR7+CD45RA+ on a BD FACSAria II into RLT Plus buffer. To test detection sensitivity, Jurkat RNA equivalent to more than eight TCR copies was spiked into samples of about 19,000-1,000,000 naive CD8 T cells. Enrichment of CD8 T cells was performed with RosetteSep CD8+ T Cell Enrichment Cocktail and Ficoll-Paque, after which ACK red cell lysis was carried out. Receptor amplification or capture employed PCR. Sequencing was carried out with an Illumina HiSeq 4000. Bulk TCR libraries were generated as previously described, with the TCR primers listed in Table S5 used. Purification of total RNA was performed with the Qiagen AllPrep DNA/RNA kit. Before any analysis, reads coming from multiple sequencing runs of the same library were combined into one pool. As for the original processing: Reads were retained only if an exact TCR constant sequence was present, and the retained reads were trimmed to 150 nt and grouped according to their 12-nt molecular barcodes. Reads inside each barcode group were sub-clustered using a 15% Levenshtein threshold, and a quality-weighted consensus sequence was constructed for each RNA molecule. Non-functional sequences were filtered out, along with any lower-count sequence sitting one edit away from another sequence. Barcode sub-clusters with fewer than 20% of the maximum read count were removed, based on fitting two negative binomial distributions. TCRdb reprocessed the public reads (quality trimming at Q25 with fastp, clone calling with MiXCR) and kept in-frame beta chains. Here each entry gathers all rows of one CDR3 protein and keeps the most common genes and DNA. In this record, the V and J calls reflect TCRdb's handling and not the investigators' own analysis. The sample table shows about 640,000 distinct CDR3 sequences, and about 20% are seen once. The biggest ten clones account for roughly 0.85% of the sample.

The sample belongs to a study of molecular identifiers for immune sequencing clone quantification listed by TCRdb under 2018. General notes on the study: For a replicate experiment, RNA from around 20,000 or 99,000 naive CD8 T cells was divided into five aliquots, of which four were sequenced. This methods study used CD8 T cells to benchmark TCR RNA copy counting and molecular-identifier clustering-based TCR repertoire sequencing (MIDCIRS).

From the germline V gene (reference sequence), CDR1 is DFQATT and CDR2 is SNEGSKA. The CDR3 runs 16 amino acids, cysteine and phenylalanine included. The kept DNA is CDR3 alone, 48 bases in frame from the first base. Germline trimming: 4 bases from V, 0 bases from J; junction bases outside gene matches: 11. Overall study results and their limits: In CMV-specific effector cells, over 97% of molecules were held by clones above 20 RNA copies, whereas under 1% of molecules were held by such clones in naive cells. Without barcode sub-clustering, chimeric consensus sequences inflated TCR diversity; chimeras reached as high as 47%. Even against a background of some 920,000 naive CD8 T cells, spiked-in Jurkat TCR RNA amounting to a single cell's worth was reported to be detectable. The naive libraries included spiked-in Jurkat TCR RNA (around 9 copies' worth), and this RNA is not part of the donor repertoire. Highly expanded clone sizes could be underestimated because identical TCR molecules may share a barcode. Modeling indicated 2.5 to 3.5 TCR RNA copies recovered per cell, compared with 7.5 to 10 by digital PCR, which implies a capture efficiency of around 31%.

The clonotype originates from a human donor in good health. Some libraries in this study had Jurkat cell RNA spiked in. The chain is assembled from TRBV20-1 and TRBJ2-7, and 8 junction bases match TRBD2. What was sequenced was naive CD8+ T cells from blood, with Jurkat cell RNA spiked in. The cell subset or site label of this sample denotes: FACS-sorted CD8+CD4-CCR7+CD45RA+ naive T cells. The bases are TGCAGTGCTACTTCGGGGGGGCTAGCCACCTCCTACGAGCAGTACTTC. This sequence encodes CSATSGGLATSYEQYF.